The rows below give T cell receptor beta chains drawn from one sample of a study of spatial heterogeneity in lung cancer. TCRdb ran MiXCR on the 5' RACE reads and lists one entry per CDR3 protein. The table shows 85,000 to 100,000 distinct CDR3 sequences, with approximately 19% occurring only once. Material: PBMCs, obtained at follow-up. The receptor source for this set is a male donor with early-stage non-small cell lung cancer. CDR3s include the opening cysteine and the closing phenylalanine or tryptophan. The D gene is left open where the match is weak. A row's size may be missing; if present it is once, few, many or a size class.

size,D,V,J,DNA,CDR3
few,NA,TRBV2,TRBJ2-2,TGTGCCAGCGAACGCGAGAACGCGAACACCGGGGAGCTGTTTTTT,CASERENANTGELFF
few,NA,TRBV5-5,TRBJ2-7,TGTGCCAGCAGCTTGGAGTCCAGGGGTTACGAGCAGTACTTC,CASSLESRGYEQYF
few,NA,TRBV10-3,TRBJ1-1,TGTGCCATCAGTGGGTCCATTCGGAACACTGAAGCTTTCTTT,CAISGSIRNTEAFF
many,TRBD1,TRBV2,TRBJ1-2,TGTGCCAGCAGGGATCGGGACAGGGGTAGCTATGGCTACACCTTC,CASRDRDRGSYGYTF
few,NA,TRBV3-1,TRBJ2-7,TGTGCCAGCAGCCAACAGTCCTACGAGCAGTACTTC,CASSQQSYEQYF
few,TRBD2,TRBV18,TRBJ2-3,TGTGCCAGCTCACCCCAGAGCGGGAGGATTACAGATACGCAGTATTTT,CASSPQSGRITDTQYF
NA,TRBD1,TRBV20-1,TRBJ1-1,TGCAGTGCCACGACAGGGGGGCTAAACACTGAAGCTTTCTTT,CSATTGGLNTEAFF
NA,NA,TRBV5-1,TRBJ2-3,TGCGCCAGCAGCTTGGCCGGGAAGGTCACAGATACGCAGTATTTT,CASSLAGKVTDTQYF
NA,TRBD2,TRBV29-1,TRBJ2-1,TGCAGCGTAGGACTAGCGGGAGGGGTCAATGAGCAGTTCTTC,CSVGLAGGVNEQFF
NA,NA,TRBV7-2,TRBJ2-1,TGTGCCAGCAGCCCAAGGTGGGGCGGCAATGAGCAGTTCTTC,CASSPRWGGNEQFF
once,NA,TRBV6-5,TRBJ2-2,TGTGCCAGCAGTTACGGGGCTCACCCCGGGGAGCTGTTTTTT,CASSYGAHPGELFF
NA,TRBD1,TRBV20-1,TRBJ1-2,TGCAGTGCCTTGGACAGGACGGGGGATGGCTACACCTTC,CSALDRTGDGYTF
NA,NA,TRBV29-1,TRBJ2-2,TGCAGCGGTCGACTAGGAACCACCGGGGAGCTGTTTTTT,CSGRLGTTGELFF
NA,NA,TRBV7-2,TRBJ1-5,TGTGCCAGCAGTCTCATAGGGGAGAGGAATCAGCCCCAGCATTTT,CASSLIGERNQPQHF
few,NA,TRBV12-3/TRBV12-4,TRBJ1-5,TGTGCCAGCAGTTTGACGGATAGCAATCAGCCCCAGCATTTT,CASSLTDSNQPQHF